Shown below are 22 T cell receptor beta chains from a single sample sequenced in a study of T-cell reconstitution after alpha-beta-depleted transplantation in children (dated by TCRdb to 2016 to 2017). What the treatment or condition label conveys for this sample: allogeneic hematopoietic cell transplantation with graft depleted of TCRalphabeta T cells and CD19 B cells. Library preparation was by PCR. Sequencing was carried out with an Illumina HiSeq 2500. To normalize quantification of the TCRbeta repertoire, the TCR libraries were built with molecular barcoding that relied on unique molecular identifiers. TCRdb reanalyzed the raw reads on its own, using fastp at Q25 for trimming and MiXCR for clone calling, and kept in-frame beta chains. Every entry covers one CDR3 protein and lists the most common genes and DNA from its rows. The sample table records approximately 230,000 distinct CDR3 sequences; roughly 24% of these occur just once. The biggest ten clones account for about 2.8% of the sample.

The source was PBMCs, collected before TCRalphabeta/CD19-depleted stem cell transplant. These receptors were taken from a girl aged 2 to 10 with Fanconi anemia, due to receive a stem cell transplant.

The chain employs TRBV20-1 and TRBJ2-1; 7 positions agree with TRBD2. Germline CDR1 and CDR2: DFQATT and SNEGSKA (reference sequence). Trimming removed 1 base from V and 3 bases from J; junction bases left unmatched: 6. CDR3 length: 15 amino acids. CDR3 nucleotide sequence: TGCAGTGCTAGAGTGGGAGGGGTGGGCTACAATGAGCAGTTCTTC. Protein sequence: CSARVGGVGYNEQFF.

The chain carries TRBV6-5 and TRBJ2-1, with D possibly being TRBD1 or TRBD2 (5 bases each). From germline, CDR1 is MNHEY and CDR2 SVGAGI. The V gene lost 1 base and the J gene lost 5 bases, with 9 bases spanning the gap. The CDR3 consists of 14 residues. The CDR3 nucleotides are TGTGCCAGCAGTTACTTTGGGACCAACAATGAGCAGTTCTTC. This codes for CASSYFGTNNEQFF.

This clonotype was detected only a few times. The chain carries TRBV7-6 and TRBJ2-2, with TRBD1 matching over 7 bases. The CDR3 runs 15 residues. Germline CDR1 SGHVS, CDR2 FNYEAQ. After removal of 2 bases from V and 5 bases from J, the junction contained 5 bases not matched to a gene. CDR3 protein: CASSLRTGGTGELFF. For the CDR3, the DNA is TGTGCCAGCAGCTTACGGACAGGTGGGACCGGGGAGCTGTTTTTT.

Ten or more counts support this clonotype. The rearrangement uses TRBV29-1 and TRBJ2-7; possible D gene TRBD2, 6 bases. Trimming took 4 bases from V and 3 from J, leaving 16 bases between them. The CDR3 is made up of 14 amino acids. The germline V gene encodes CDR1 SQVTM and CDR2 ANQGSEA. The CDR3 here is CSVGGSRGYYEQYF. In nucleotides, the CDR3 is TGCAGCGTTGGGGGTTCGCGGGGATACTACGAGCAGTACTTC.

This clonotype was detected only a few times. The DNA for the CDR3 is TGCAGCGCGTTCGCCAAGACTAGCGGGGACCCCTACGAGCAGTACTTC. This encodes CSAFAKTSGDPYEQYF. The rearrangement links TRBV29-1 to TRBJ2-7, with 11 bases that match TRBD2. Germline V CDR1 and CDR2: SQVTM, ANQGSEA. Germline trimming cut 7 bases from V and 2 bases from J; bases unmatched to any gene: 13. The CDR3 runs 16 residues.

This chain joins TRBV2 and TRBJ1-1; possible D gene TRBD1, 6 bases. V was pared by 7 bases and J by 0 bases, with 9 bases between. The V gene's germline CDR1 is SNHLY and CDR2 FYNNEI. CDR3 length: 13 amino acids. The CDR3 loop is CASIGQLNTEAFF. CDR3 nucleotide sequence: TGTGCCAGCATCGGACAGCTGAACACTGAAGCTTTCTTT. Supplemented by reference TRBV2 and TRBJ1-1, the full variable domain reads EPEVTQTPSHQVTQMGQEVILRCVPISNHLYFYWYRQILGQKVEFLVSFYNNEISEKSEIFDDQFSVERPDGSNFTLKIRSTKLEDSAMYFCASIGQLNTEAFFGQGTRLTVV.

This clonotype was picked up many times. V usage is TRBV10-3 and J usage is TRBJ2-7; TRBD2 matches 10 bases. The CDR3 has 16 amino acids. Trimming took 2 bases from V and 3 from J; bases not matched to a gene: 7. From germline, CDR1 is ENHRY and CDR2 SYGVKD. CDR3 coding DNA: TGTGCCATCAGTGAGGGACTAGCGGCCGGGATCTACGAGCAGTACTTC. Its protein product is CAISEGLAAGIYEQYF.

V usage is TRBV27 and J usage is TRBJ2-6, with 7 bases aligning to TRBD1. The germline V gene encodes CDR1 MNHEY and CDR2 SMNVEV (reference sequence). The CDR3 totals 17 residues. Losses at the gene ends were 0 bases for V and 2 bases for J; bases not matched to a gene: 4. In DNA form, the CDR3 reads TGTGCCAGCAGTTTATCGCGACAGGGCACTGGGGCCAACGTCCTGACTTTC. Protein sequence: CASSLSRQGTGANVLTF.

This clonotype was observed many times. The chain's CDR3 is CASKVGLAGLYEQYF. The DNA of the CDR3 is TGCGCCAGCAAGGTGGGACTAGCGGGACTATACGAGCAGTACTTC. The rearrangement links TRBV5-1 to TRBJ2-7; 13 bases agree with TRBD2. J lost 4 bases, V lost 6 bases, and 7 bases had no gene match. The germline V gene has CDR1 SGHRS and CDR2 YFSETQ. The CDR3 is 15 residues long.

Comment on this clonotype: Compared with germline, one end of the junction differs, possibly owing to a read error. The chain joins TRBV25-1 to TRBJ2-1; 9 positions agree with TRBD1. The CDR3 loop spans 16 amino acids. From germline, CDR1 is MGHDK and CDR2 SYGVNS. CDR3 DNA sequence: TGTGCCTGCAGTGATTTGGGACAGGGATCCTACAATGAGCAGTTCTTC. The encoded protein is CACSDLGQGSYNEQFF.

This chain links TRBV29-1 with TRBJ1-3; D ambiguous. The germline V gene encodes CDR1 SQVTM and CDR2 ANQGSEA. The CDR3 loop spans 12 amino acids. Trimming took 3 bases from V and 6 from J, leaving 9 bases between them. The DNA of the CDR3 is TGCAGCGTTGAGCACAGCGAAAACACCATATATTTT. Translating it yields CSVEHSENTIYF.

This clonotype was found many times. This chain uses TRBV12-3 or TRBV12-4 with TRBJ1-2; D not resolved. V dropped 5 bases and J dropped 1 base, with 8 bases sitting between them. This CDR3 has 13 residues. The CDR3 reads CASSRTFNYGYTF. The CDR3 DNA reads TGTGCCAGCAGTAGGACCTTTAACTATGGCTACACCTTC.

This clonotype was picked up a small number of times. The chain has TRBV20-1 and TRBJ2-7; 12 bases align to TRBD2. CDR1 and CDR2 (germline): DFQATT, SNEGSKA (reference sequence). Unmatched junction bases numbered 13, after V lost 6 bases and J lost 7 bases. This CDR3 has 15 amino acids. The CDR3 sequence: CSAETSGRSDFEQYF. In DNA, the CDR3 is TGCAGTGCGGAAACTAGCGGGAGGTCAGACTTTGAGCAGTACTTC.

This chain joins TRBV28 and TRBJ1-1; D remains ambiguous. This CDR3 is built from 13 residues. Trimming took off 6 bases at V and 0 bases at J, with 8 bases between the two ends. Germline V gene sequence: CDR1 MDHEN, CDR2 SYDVKM. CDR3 nucleotides: TGTGCCAGCAGAATAACTTTGAACACTGAAGCTTTCTTT. Translation gives CASRITLNTEAFF.

This clonotype was observed a few times. The chain links TRBV11-2 to TRBJ2-7; 11 nucleotides line up with TRBD2. The V and J ends lost 5 bases and 3 bases, in that order; junction bases with no gene match: 15. CDR3 length: 18 residues. Germline V gene sequence: CDR1 SGHAT, CDR2 FQNNGV. CDR3 sequence reads: CASSERTSGSSRSYEQYF. The DNA of the CDR3 is TGTGCCAGCAGCGAGAGGACTAGCGGGTCCTCCCGCAGCTACGAGCAGTACTTC.

The genes are TRBV20-1 and TRBJ2-7; D unclear. Germline CDR1 reads DFQATT; CDR2 reads SNEGSKA (reference sequence). Trimming stripped 1 base from V and 0 bases from J, with 16 bases between. The CDR3 contains 16 residues. The CDR3 protein is CSARARVPRSSYEQYF. In DNA, the CDR3 is TGCAGTGCTAGAGCCCGGGTTCCCCGGAGCTCCTACGAGCAGTACTTC.

The chain recombines TRBV29-1 with TRBJ2-7, with D possibly being TRBD1 (6 bases). The V gene lost 4 bases and the J gene lost 4 bases, with 14 bases spanning the gap. Germline values: CDR1 SQVTM, CDR2 ANQGSEA. The CDR3 has 13 residues. The CDR3 region is CSVAGTSLYEQYF. The CDR3 nucleotides read TGCAGCGTTGCCGGGACAAGTCTTTACGAGCAGTACTTC.

The V call is TRBV7-2, the J call TRBJ2-3, with TRBD2 matching 8 bases. CDR1 is SGHTA and CDR2 is FQGNSA in the germline V gene. The CDR3 sequence is 15 residues long. V lost 3 bases to trimming and J lost 1 base; unmatched junction nucleotides: 3. CDR3 loop: CASSFWRGGTDTQYF. In nucleotides, the CDR3 is TGTGCCAGCAGCTTCTGGCGGGGGGGCACAGATACGCAGTATTTT.

The chain uses TRBV10-1 and TRBJ2-3; D remains ambiguous. CDR1 is WNHNN, CDR2 SYGVQD, per germline (reference sequence). The CDR3 has 13 amino acids. The V end was cut by 9 bases, the J end by 7 bases, with 17 bases between. CDR3 protein: CASLRRERHTQYF. DNA for the CDR3: TGCGCCAGTCTCCGGCGAGAAAGGCATACGCAGTATTTT.

The genes are TRBV7-9 and TRBJ1-5, with D possibly TRBD1 on 5 matching bases. The CDR3 totals 17 residues. V was cut by 1 base and J by 1 base, with 14 bases left in between. Germline V gene lookup returns CDR1 SEHNR and CDR2 FQNEAQ (reference sequence). CDR3 coding DNA: TGTGCCAGCAGCTTAGGGGAGGGGAAAAGCAGCAATCAGCCCCAGCATTTT. As protein: CASSLGEGKSSNQPQHF.

The chain joins TRBV29-1 to TRBJ1-2, with TRBD1 as a possible D gene (5 bases). V shed 2 bases and J shed 7 bases, with 17 bases lying between them. Germline lookup yields CDR1 SQVTM and CDR2 ANQGSEA. The CDR3 runs 14 residues. CDR3 coding DNA: TGCAGCGTTGAATCCGGTGGCAGGGCCGGTGGCTACACCTTC. This codes for CSVESGGRAGGYTF.

This clonotype showed up many times. The J gene is TRBJ1-5, the V gene TRBV28, with D possibly being TRBD1 (5 bases). This CDR3 is 23 amino acids long. Trimming shortened V by 5 bases and J by 3 bases, and 38 bases separated the two germline ends. Germline V lookup: CDR1 MDHEN, CDR2 SYDVKM. The CDR3 sequence: CASSPVGGAGAYGAWGPNQPQHF. CDR3 DNA sequence: TGTGCCAGCAGTCCCGTTGGAGGGGCTGGGGCCTATGGGGCCTGGGGCCCCAATCAGCCCCAGCATTTT.